The 15 T cell receptor beta chains in this list originate from one sample, sequenced in a study of spatial heterogeneity in lung cancer. Whole-study results and caveats: Counts of expanded alpha and beta TCRs within tumors tracked the tumor nonsynonymous mutation count.

As to time point: sample taken at primary tumor resection. What these receptors recognize is not known. TCRdb analysed the 5' RACE reads with MiXCR anew, one entry per CDR3 protein. The data show 12,000 to 15,000 distinct CDR3 sequences, with under 8% seen just once and 8.9% held by the top ten. Here the sequenced sample was lung tumor tissue, taken at surgery. The receptor source for this set is a male donor with early-stage non-small cell lung cancer.

By share, this clonotype counts as medium-sized (0.01 to 0.1%). The J gene is TRBJ1-5, the V gene TRBV7-2; TRBD1 agrees at 7 bases. The CDR3 runs to 16 residues. Germline V CDR1 and CDR2: SGHTA, FQGNSA. J gave up 3 bases and V 3 bases, and 8 bases lay outside the gene matches. The chain's CDR3 is CASSFLGTANNQPQHF. DNA for the CDR3: TGTGCCAGCAGCTTTCTGGGGACAGCCAACAATCAGCCCCAGCATTTT.

V and J are TRBV5-6 and TRBJ1-5, with TRBD1 as a possible D gene (6 bases). CDR1 is SGHDT, CDR2 YYEEEE, per germline. V gave up 0 bases and J gave up 3 bases, with 10 bases separating them. This CDR3 has 15 residues. The CDR3 DNA is TGTGCCAGCAGCTTGGACAGGGTGCCCAATCAGCCCCAGCATTTT. Protein: CASSLDRVPNQPQHF.

In its sample, this clonotype is medium-sized (0.01 to 0.1%). The chain uses TRBV7-2 and TRBJ1-5, with 8 bases fitting TRBD1. V was clipped by 6 bases and J by 7 bases; unmatched bases: 11. The CDR3 consists of 15 residues. Germline V gives CDR1 SGHTA, CDR2 FQGNSA. In DNA, the CDR3 is TGTGCCAGCAGTCTCAGACAGGGGAACAAGCAGCCCCAGCATTTT. Its protein is CASSLRQGNKQPQHF.

At least ten counts were recorded for this clonotype. The rearrangement joins TRBV30 to TRBJ1-1; D possibly corresponds to TRBD1 (6 bases). Germline assignment: CDR1 GTSNPN and CDR2 SVGIG (reference sequence). Trimming removed 3 bases at V and 5 bases at J, with 16 bases between. This CDR3 is 14 amino acids long. The CDR3: CAWRQGHPGTEAFF. The CDR3 nucleotides read TGTGCCTGGAGGCAGGGACACCCAGGAACTGAAGCTTTCTTT.

Relative to its sample, this clonotype is medium-sized. The rearrangement joins TRBV5-1 to TRBJ2-5; D gene unclear. This CDR3 spans 17 amino acids. V was pared by 3 bases and J by 4 bases, with 22 bases between. Germline lookup yields CDR1 SGHRS and CDR2 YFSETQ. CDR3 protein: CASSSGGRTDVRETQYF. In nucleotides, the CDR3 is TGCGCCAGCAGCTCTGGTGGTAGGACGGACGTTCGAGAGACCCAGTACTTC. Together with reference TRBV5-1 and TRBJ2-5, the CDR3 gives the full variable domain: KAGVTQTPRYLIKTRGQQVTLSCSPISGHRSVSWYQQTPGQGLQFLFEYFSETQRNKGNFPGRFSGRQFSNSRSEMNVSTLELGDSALYLCASSSGGRTDVRETQYFGPGTRLLVL.

This clonotype showed up many times. The chain uses TRBV5-6 and TRBJ1-2, with D perhaps TRBD1 (5 bases). The germline V gene encodes CDR1 SGHDT and CDR2 YYEEEE. The V end lost 2 bases, the J end lost 4 bases, and 15 bases lay between the germline ends. The CDR3 covers 15 residues. The CDR3 nucleotides are TGTGCCAGCAGCTTCGTTGACAGAGCAATCTATGGCTACACCTTC. This codes for CASSFVDRAIYGYTF.

This clonotype has a handful of counts. The chain joins TRBV7-2 to TRBJ1-5, with 8 positions matching TRBD1. This CDR3 region has 17 residues. Trimming took 8 bases from V and 3 from J; bases not matched to a gene: 15. Germline loops: CDR1 SGHTA, CDR2 FQGNSA. The CDR3 DNA is TGTGCCAGCGCTAATGGGTCGACAGGGGTATACAATCAGCCCCAGCATTTT. This translates into CASANGSTGVYNQPQHF.

This clonotype came up many times. This sequence joins TRBV11-2 and TRBJ2-3, with a weak D call TRBD1 (6 bases). Germline CDR1 reads SGHAT; CDR2 reads FQNNGV. The length of the CDR3 is 15 residues. Trimming removed 5 bases at V and 2 bases at J, with 14 bases between. The chain's CDR3 is CASSPDRTYTDTQYF. CDR3 DNA: TGTGCCAGCAGCCCCGACAGGACTTACACAGATACGCAGTATTTT.

This clonotype was picked up many times. The chain joins TRBV4-2 to TRBJ2-5; TRBD1 matches 8 bases. CDR1 and CDR2 from the germline V gene are LGHNA and YNFKEQ. This CDR3 spans 16 amino acids. With 1 base clipped from V and 0 bases from J, the junction kept 4 bases outside the gene matches. The CDR3 DNA is TGTGCCAGCAGCCAAGGGACAGGGAACAACCAAGAGACCCAGTACTTC. This sequence encodes CASSQGTGNNQETQYF.

This clonotype showed up many times. The V and J genes are TRBV5-1 and TRBJ2-3, with D uncertain. The germline gives CDR1 SGHRS, CDR2 YFSETQ. V was pared by 5 bases and J by 1 base, with 11 bases between. CDR3 length equals 14 residues. The DNA for the CDR3 is TGCGCCAGCAGTCAGCTAGGGCGCACAGATACGCAGTATTTT. This gives the protein CASSQLGRTDTQYF. The entire variable domain, with the rest obtained from reference TRBV5-1 and TRBJ2-3, is as follows: KAGVTQTPRYLIKTRGQQVTLSCSPISGHRSVSWYQQTPGQGLQFLFEYFSETQRNKGNFPGRFSGRQFSNSRSEMNVSTLELGDSALYLCASSQLGRTDTQYFGPGTRLTVL.

This clonotype was counted many times. The V gene is TRBV20-1, the J gene TRBJ2-5; no clear D. The germline CDR1 and CDR2 sequences are DFQATT and SNEGSKA (reference sequence). The V gene lost 8 bases and the J gene lost 2 bases, with 9 bases spanning the gap. This CDR3 is 11 amino acids long. Here the CDR3 DNA reads TGCAGTACTGAACATCAAGAGACCCAGTACTTC. It yields the protein CSTEHQETQYF.

The V and J genes are TRBV10-1 and TRBJ2-3; D unresolved. The CDR3 is made up of 13 amino acids. CDR1 is WNHNN and CDR2 is SYGVQD in the germline V gene (reference sequence). Deletions cut 1 base from V and 9 bases from J, with 11 bases between. The CDR3 DNA sequence: TGCGCCAGCAGTGAGTACGTGGGTGCCACGCAGTATTTT. Translating gives CASSEYVGATQYF.

This clonotype was seen many times. The J gene is TRBJ2-3, the V gene TRBV24-1; D gene unclear. The CDR3 covers 15 residues. Per the germline V gene, CDR1 is KGHDR and CDR2 is SFDVKD. V was shortened by 3 bases and J by 3 bases, with 12 bases between the two germline ends. This CDR3 reads CATSDPQTPTDTQYF. The CDR3, as DNA: TGTGCCACCAGTGATCCTCAGACACCTACAGATACGCAGTATTTT.

This clonotype turned up a few times. This rearrangement joins TRBV19 to TRBJ2-1; D perhaps matches TRBD1 (6 bases). The CDR3 loop spans 16 amino acids. V lost 6 bases to trimming and J lost 4 bases, with 19 bases between them. Germline lookup yields CDR1 LNHDA and CDR2 SQIVND (reference sequence). DNA for the CDR3: TGTGCCAGTAGGAATTCGGGACACGGAAGATACAATGAGCAGTTCTTC. The encoded protein is CASRNSGHGRYNEQFF.

The rearrangement links TRBV15 to TRBJ2-5; 8 bases line up with TRBD1. Germline V gene sequence: CDR1 LNHNV, CDR2 YYDKDF (reference sequence). The CDR3 consists of 16 residues. J gave up 6 bases and V 0 bases, and 9 bases lay outside the gene matches. As DNA, the CDR3 is TGTGCCACCAGCAGAGATACGGGCAGGGGGCCTCAGACCCAGTACTTC. Translating it yields CATSRDTGRGPQTQYF.